A selection of T cell receptor beta chains follows, all from one sample in a study of identical twins. TCRdb analysed the 5' RACE reads with MiXCR anew, one entry per CDR3 protein. The data contain fewer than 650,000 distinct CDR3 sequences, roughly 7.1% of them singletons. In addition, the sample was reused for a study of yellow fever vaccine responses in identical twins.

Material: PBMCs. The receptors were gathered from a woman aged 18-30 years in good health. Each CDR3 is given with its conserved first and last residue. Each record gives: D gene, V gene, J gene, clone size, CDR3 protein. A D gene is named only where the DNA matches it firmly. Where a row states a size, it is once, few, many or the class of an expanded clone; other rows omit it.

d_call: .; v_call: TRBV9; j_call: TRBJ1-2; clone_size: .; cdr3_aa: CASSVEGYPYGYTF
d_call: TRBD2; v_call: TRBV7-8; j_call: TRBJ2-2; clone_size: many; cdr3_aa: CASSNTSGLKTGELFF
d_call: TRBD1; v_call: TRBV7-9; j_call: TRBJ1-2; clone_size: once; cdr3_aa: CASSPGTGRNYGYTF
d_call: .; v_call: TRBV27; j_call: TRBJ2-6; clone_size: .; cdr3_aa: CASSLGRAYSGANVLTF
d_call: TRBD1; v_call: TRBV2; j_call: TRBJ2-3; clone_size: .; cdr3_aa: CASSRPGQGRDTQYF
d_call: TRBD2; v_call: TRBV20-1; j_call: TRBJ2-4; clone_size: .; cdr3_aa: CSAPPGGKNIQYF
d_call: TRBD1; v_call: TRBV12-3/TRBV12-4; j_call: TRBJ2-1; clone_size: .; cdr3_aa: CASSLGQGWYNEQFF
d_call: .; v_call: TRBV20-1; j_call: TRBJ2-7; clone_size: .; cdr3_aa: CSAKSEKVSSYEQYF
d_call: TRBD2; v_call: TRBV20-1; j_call: TRBJ2-2; clone_size: many; cdr3_aa: CSAGDYRGTGELFF
d_call: .; v_call: TRBV7-9; j_call: TRBJ2-2; clone_size: many; cdr3_aa: CASSPISGELFF
d_call: .; v_call: TRBV6-5; j_call: TRBJ1-1; clone_size: few; cdr3_aa: CASSSVSLNTEAFF
d_call: .; v_call: TRBV5-1; j_call: TRBJ1-1; clone_size: many; cdr3_aa: CASSGTDSLNTEAFF
d_call: .; v_call: TRBV5-5; j_call: TRBJ2-5; clone_size: many; cdr3_aa: CASGTHQETQYF
d_call: .; v_call: TRBV3-1; j_call: TRBJ2-3; clone_size: few; cdr3_aa: CASSRTPGHHGTSTDTQYF
d_call: TRBD2; v_call: TRBV19; j_call: TRBJ2-1; clone_size: few; cdr3_aa: CASSPPGLFANEQFF
d_call: .; v_call: TRBV5-1; j_call: TRBJ1-1; clone_size: few; cdr3_aa: CASSLGQGHTEAFF
d_call: TRBD1; v_call: TRBV10-3; j_call: TRBJ2-1; clone_size: many; cdr3_aa: CASASGTGAYNEQFF
d_call: TRBD2; v_call: TRBV29-1; j_call: TRBJ2-1; clone_size: .; cdr3_aa: CSVYISGRAMEQFF
d_call: .; v_call: TRBV14; j_call: TRBJ2-4; clone_size: many; cdr3_aa: CASSQDQTGDTLAKNIQYF
d_call: TRBD2; v_call: TRBV6-2/TRBV6-3; j_call: TRBJ2-4; clone_size: many; cdr3_aa: CASTYERGWAKNIQYF
d_call: .; v_call: TRBV5-1; j_call: TRBJ2-3; clone_size: few; cdr3_aa: CASSLEGTLAQYF
d_call: .; v_call: TRBV15; j_call: TRBJ2-5; clone_size: few; cdr3_aa: CATSRVYGGAEETQYF
d_call: TRBD1; v_call: TRBV28; j_call: TRBJ1-1; clone_size: .; cdr3_aa: CASSIQGMTNTEAFF
d_call: .; v_call: TRBV27; j_call: TRBJ2-1; clone_size: few; cdr3_aa: CASSFILSSLSSYNEQFF
d_call: .; v_call: TRBV5-1; j_call: TRBJ2-3; clone_size: .; cdr3_aa: CASSPEMGHTQYF
d_call: .; v_call: TRBV20-1; j_call: TRBJ2-1; clone_size: .; cdr3_aa: CSAGDPRGSYNEQFF
d_call: .; v_call: TRBV4-2; j_call: TRBJ2-1; clone_size: many; cdr3_aa: CASSREQGGTYNEQFF
d_call: .; v_call: TRBV28; j_call: TRBJ2-7; clone_size: .; cdr3_aa: CASSSGGFPYEQYF
d_call: .; v_call: TRBV27; j_call: TRBJ1-6; clone_size: many; cdr3_aa: CASSLGQESPLHF
d_call: .; v_call: TRBV7-3; j_call: TRBJ1-1; clone_size: few; cdr3_aa: CASSLYSLVGEAFF
d_call: TRBD2; v_call: TRBV7-6; j_call: TRBJ2-3; clone_size: many; cdr3_aa: CASSLTGLASDTQYF
d_call: .; v_call: TRBV18; j_call: TRBJ2-1; clone_size: few; cdr3_aa: CASSPPGTGEQFF
d_call: .; v_call: TRBV6-6; j_call: TRBJ2-7; clone_size: .; cdr3_aa: CASRTTGFYEQYF
d_call: .; v_call: TRBV7-9; j_call: TRBJ1-6; clone_size: .; cdr3_aa: CASSPEPMGSPLHF
d_call: TRBD1; v_call: TRBV20-1; j_call: TRBJ2-7; clone_size: .; cdr3_aa: CSGKGQGAYEQYF
d_call: TRBD2; v_call: TRBV5-1; j_call: TRBJ2-6; clone_size: few; cdr3_aa: CASSLKLAESSGANVLTF
d_call: .; v_call: TRBV28; j_call: TRBJ2-5; clone_size: .; cdr3_aa: CASSSAGADETQYF
d_call: .; v_call: TRBV5-1; j_call: TRBJ1-1; clone_size: many; cdr3_aa: CASSLTGKLNTEAFF
d_call: TRBD1; v_call: TRBV3-1; j_call: TRBJ1-2; clone_size: many; cdr3_aa: CASRPDRGGGYTF
d_call: TRBD2; v_call: TRBV20-1; j_call: TRBJ2-2; clone_size: many; cdr3_aa: CSARDFGIAGPANTGELFF
d_call: TRBD1; v_call: TRBV12-3/TRBV12-4; j_call: TRBJ2-3; clone_size: many; cdr3_aa: CASSLWTGYTDTQYF
d_call: TRBD2; v_call: TRBV18; j_call: TRBJ2-1; clone_size: few; cdr3_aa: CASSPVTSGLYNEQFF
d_call: .; v_call: TRBV20-1; j_call: TRBJ2-1; clone_size: .; cdr3_aa: CSARDSPHNVQFF
d_call: .; v_call: TRBV6-1; j_call: TRBJ1-6; clone_size: .; cdr3_aa: CASSPDGVDSPLHF
d_call: TRBD2; v_call: TRBV20-1; j_call: TRBJ2-7; clone_size: few; cdr3_aa: CSARGTSGLSYEQYF
d_call: .; v_call: TRBV12-3/TRBV12-4; j_call: TRBJ2-2; clone_size: .; cdr3_aa: CASTPGIPNTGELFF
d_call: TRBD1; v_call: TRBV12-3/TRBV12-4; j_call: TRBJ1-4; clone_size: .; cdr3_aa: CASSFLYPGQGSNEKLFF
d_call: .; v_call: TRBV6-1; j_call: TRBJ1-1; clone_size: many; cdr3_aa: CASTTGTGTTEAFF
d_call: TRBD2; v_call: TRBV5-1; j_call: TRBJ2-5; clone_size: many; cdr3_aa: CASRPRTSGKETQYF
d_call: .; v_call: TRBV11-2; j_call: TRBJ2-7; clone_size: few; cdr3_aa: CASSLVGASYEQYF
d_call: TRBD1; v_call: TRBV7-9; j_call: TRBJ1-1; clone_size: few; cdr3_aa: CASSLRQGTEAFF
d_call: .; v_call: TRBV12-3/TRBV12-4; j_call: TRBJ2-3; clone_size: .; cdr3_aa: CASSLGLTADTQYF
d_call: TRBD1; v_call: TRBV7-9; j_call: TRBJ1-2; clone_size: few; cdr3_aa: CASSLVDPDRAHYGYTF
d_call: .; v_call: TRBV6-5; j_call: TRBJ2-5; clone_size: many; cdr3_aa: CASSYLETQYF